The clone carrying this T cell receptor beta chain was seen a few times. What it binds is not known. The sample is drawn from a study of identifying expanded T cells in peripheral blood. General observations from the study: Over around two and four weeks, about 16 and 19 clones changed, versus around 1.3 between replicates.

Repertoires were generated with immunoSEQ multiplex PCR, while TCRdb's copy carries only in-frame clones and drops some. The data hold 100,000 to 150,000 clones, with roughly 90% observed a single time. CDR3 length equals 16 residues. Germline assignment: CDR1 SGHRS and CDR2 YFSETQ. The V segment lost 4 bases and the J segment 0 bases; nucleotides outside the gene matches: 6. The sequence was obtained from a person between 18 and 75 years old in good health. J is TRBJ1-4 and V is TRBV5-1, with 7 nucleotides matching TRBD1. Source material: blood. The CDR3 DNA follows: TGCGCCAGCAGCCCCGACAGGGTTGCAACTAATGAAAAACTGTTTTTT. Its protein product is CASSPDRVATNEKLFF.